A selection of T cell receptor beta chains follows, all from one sample in a study of cytomegalovirus exposure and HLA in healthy donors. Generated by immunoSEQ multiplex PCR, the TCRdb table keeps only in-frame clones and is missing some. The data hold 100,000 to 150,000 clones, with roughly 93% observed a single time. Sample: PBMCs. The source of these receptors is a woman younger than 30 in good health and CMV-seronegative. CDR3s include the opening cysteine and the closing phenylalanine or tryptophan. Fields, in order: D gene, CDR3 length, clone size, V gene, J gene, CDR3 protein, CDR3 DNA. The D gene is left open where the match is weak. Clone sizes are given selectively: once, few, many, or a class where the clone is expanded.

>NA|15|NA|TRBV27|TRBJ1-2
CASSLLSGANYGYTF
TGTGCCAGCAGTTTATTATCTGGAGCTAACTATGGCTACACCTTC
>TRBD1|14|NA|TRBV5-1|TRBJ1-1
CASSVTGTETEAFF
TGCGCCAGCAGTGTGACCGGGACAGAAACTGAAGCTTTCTTT
>NA|13|NA|TRBV15|TRBJ1-1
CATSRVAEIEAFF
TGTGCCACCAGCAGAGTAGCAGAAATTGAAGCTTTCTTT
>NA|14|NA|TRBV19|TRBJ2-3
CASSFGSSTDTQYF
TGTGCCAGTAGTTTCGGGAGCAGCACAGATACGCAGTATTTT
>NA|10|NA|TRBV30|TRBJ1-1
CAWTKTEAFF
TGTGCCTGGACAAAGACAGAAGCTTTCTTT
>NA|14|NA|TRBV2|TRBJ2-3
CASSKGEYIDTQYF
TGTGCCAGCAGTAAGGGGGAGTATATAGATACGCAGTATTTT
>TRBD2|13|NA|TRBV29-1|TRBJ2-3
CSVAGVHTDTQYF
TGCAGCGTAGCGGGGGTTCACACAGATACGCAGTATTTT
>TRBD2|16|NA|TRBV5-1|TRBJ2-3
CASSLLAGGSPDTQYF
TGCGCCAGCAGCTTGTTGGCGGGAGGATCCCCAGATACGCAGTATTTT
>TRBD2|16|NA|TRBV5-6|TRBJ2-3
CASSFYSGGVADTQYF
TGTGCCAGCAGCTTTTATAGCGGGGGAGTGGCAGATACGCAGTATTTT
>NA|15|NA|TRBV5-1|TRBJ2-3
CASSLQRASTDTQYF
TGCGCCAGCAGCTTGCAGCGGGCTAGCACAGATACGCAGTATTTT
>NA|19|once|TRBV7-6|TRBJ2-5
CASSLSAAGFYGTQETQYF
TGTGCCAGCAGCTTAAGCGCGGCGGGATTTTACGGCACCCAAGAGACCCAGTACTTC
>NA|14|once|TRBV6-5|TRBJ1-1
CASRQAYLNTEAFF
TGTGCCAGCAGACAGGCTTACCTGAACACTGAAGCTTTCTTT
>NA|14|NA|TRBV5-1|TRBJ1-1
CASSLLGRNTEAFF
TGCGCCAGCAGCTTGTTGGGGAGGAACACTGAAGCTTTCTTT
>NA|13|NA|TRBV12-5|TRBJ2-3
CASGLTGTDTQYF
TGTGCTAGTGGTTTGACAGGGACAGATACGCAGTATTTT
>NA|13|NA|TRBV7-2|TRBJ2-3
CASSSNARDTQYF
TGTGCCAGCAGCTCTAACGCCCGGGATACGCAGTATTTT
>NA|13|NA|TRBV6-5|TRBJ1-2
CASKGDRQYGYTF
TGTGCCAGCAAGGGGGATAGACAGTATGGCTACACCTTC
>NA|13|few|TRBV7-9|TRBJ1-1
CASSQGWGTEAFF
TGTGCCAGCAGTCAGGGATGGGGGACAGAAGCTTTCTTT
>TRBD2|15|few|TRBV5-6|TRBJ2-3
CASSLGLAATDTQYF
TGTGCCAGCAGCTTGGGTCTAGCGGCCACAGATACGCAGTATTTT
>TRBD1|16|NA|TRBV9|TRBJ1-1
CASSDRDRGVNTEAFF
TGTGCCAGCAGCGATAGGGACAGGGGGGTGAACACTGAAGCTTTCTTT
>TRBD1|15|NA|TRBV7-9|TRBJ1-2
CASTLAGGLFNGYTF
TGTGCCAGCACCTTGGCAGGGGGACTCTTCAATGGCTACACCTTC
>NA|15|NA|TRBV28|TRBJ1-1
CASSLGSRGPFEAFF
TGTGCCAGCAGTTTAGGTAGCAGGGGACCATTTGAAGCTTTCTTT
>NA|14|NA|TRBV5-5|TRBJ1-1
CASSRGQLNTEAFF
TGTGCCAGCAGCCGTGGACAGTTGAACACTGAAGCTTTCTTT
>NA|16|NA|TRBV19|TRBJ2-2
CASKKRGRANTGELFF
TGTGCCAGTAAAAAAAGAGGGCGAGCTAACACCGGGGAGCTGTTTTTT
>NA|13|NA|TRBV19|TRBJ1-1
CASSLREETEAFF
TGTGCCAGTTCACTTCGGGAGGAGACTGAAGCTTTCTTT
>TRBD1|15|NA|TRBV6-1|TRBJ1-5
CASSEMTGSLQPQHF
TGTGCCAGCAGTGAAATGACAGGGTCTTTGCAGCCCCAGCATTTT
>TRBD2|13|NA|TRBV11-1|TRBJ2-1
CASSLGLAWGQFF
TGTGCCAGCAGCCTAGGACTAGCCTGGGGGCAGTTCTTC
>TRBD1|14|once|TRBV6-5|TRBJ1-2
CASTTPGGAHGYTF
TGTGCCAGCACTACGCCAGGGGGCGCCCATGGCTACACCTTC
>NA|15|once|TRBV6-1|TRBJ1-2
CASSELWGGGYGYTF
TGTGCCAGCAGTGAACTCTGGGGGGGAGGCTATGGCTACACCTTC
>NA|16|NA|TRBV9|TRBJ2-1
CASSVSPLSSYNEQFF
TGTGCCAGCAGCGTCTCCCCTCTGAGTTCCTACAATGAGCAGTTCTTC
>NA|14|NA|TRBV7-9|TRBJ2-7
CASSLAVTAYEQYF
TGTGCCAGCAGCTTAGCTGTCACAGCCTACGAGCAGTACTTC
>TRBD2|14|NA|TRBV9|TRBJ2-7
CASSTSGSPYEQYF
TGTGCCAGCAGCACTAGCGGGAGCCCCTACGAGCAGTACTTC
>TRBD2|17|NA|TRBV29-1|TRBJ2-5
CSVDPANSGSPRGTQYF
TGCAGCGTCGACCCAGCGAACAGCGGGAGCCCTCGGGGGACCCAGTACTTC
>NA|15|NA|TRBV5-5|TRBJ2-7
CATSLHPTATYEQYF
TGTGCCACCTCTCTCCATCCGACTGCGACCTACGAGCAGTACTTC
>TRBD2|16|NA|TRBV7-9|TRBJ2-3
CASSLTSGRSTDTQYF
TGTGCCAGCAGCTTAACCAGCGGGAGAAGCACAGATACGCAGTATTTT
>NA|13|NA|TRBV7-9|TRBJ2-4
CASSSIGGNIQYF
TGTGCCAGCAGCTCTATCGGGGGAAACATTCAGTACTTC
>NA|13|NA|TRBV10-3|TRBJ1-2
CAISEGENYGYTF
TGTGCCATCAGTGAAGGAGAAAACTATGGCTACACCTTC
>NA|14|NA|TRBV30|TRBJ2-2
CAWTLGLEGGELFF
TGTGCCTGGACACTCGGACTTGAAGGGGGGGAGCTGTTTTTT
>NA|15|NA|TRBV7-9|TRBJ1-4
CASSLNYLENEKLFF
TGTGCCAGCAGCTTAAATTACTTGGAGAATGAAAAACTGTTTTTT